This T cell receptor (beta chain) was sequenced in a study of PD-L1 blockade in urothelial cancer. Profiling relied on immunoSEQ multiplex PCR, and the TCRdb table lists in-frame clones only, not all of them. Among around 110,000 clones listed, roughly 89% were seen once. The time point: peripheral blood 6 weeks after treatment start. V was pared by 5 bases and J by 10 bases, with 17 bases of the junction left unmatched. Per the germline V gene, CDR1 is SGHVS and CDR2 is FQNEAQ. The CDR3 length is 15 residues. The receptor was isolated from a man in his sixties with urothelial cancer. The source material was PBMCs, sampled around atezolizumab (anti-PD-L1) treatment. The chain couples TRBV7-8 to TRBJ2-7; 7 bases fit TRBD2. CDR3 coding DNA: TGTGCCAGCAGCCACAGAGTAGCCGACGGGAGGAAACAGTACTTC. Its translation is CASSHRVADGRKQYF.